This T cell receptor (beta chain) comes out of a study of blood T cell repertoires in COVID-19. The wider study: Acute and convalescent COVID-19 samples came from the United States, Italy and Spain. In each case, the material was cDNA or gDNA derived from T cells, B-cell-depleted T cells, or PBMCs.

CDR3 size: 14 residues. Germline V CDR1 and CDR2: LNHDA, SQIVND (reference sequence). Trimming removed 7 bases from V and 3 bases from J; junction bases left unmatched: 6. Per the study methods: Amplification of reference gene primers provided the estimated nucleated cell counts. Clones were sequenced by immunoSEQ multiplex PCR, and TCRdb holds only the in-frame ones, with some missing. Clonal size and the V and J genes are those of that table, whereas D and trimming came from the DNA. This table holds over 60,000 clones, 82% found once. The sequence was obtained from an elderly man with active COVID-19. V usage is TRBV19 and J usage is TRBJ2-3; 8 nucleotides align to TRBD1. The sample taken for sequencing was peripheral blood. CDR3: CASNQDRATDTQYF. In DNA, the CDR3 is TGTGCCAGTAACCAGGACAGGGCTACAGATACGCAGTATTTT.